This T cell receptor beta chain is from a study of read filtering for tumor transcriptome and immune sequencing. Across the whole study: Revised staging placed eight or nine patients in R-ISS I, around 15 in II, six or seven in III.

The germline V gene has CDR1 KGHDR and CDR2 SFDVKD. Trimming cost V 3 bases and J 6 bases, with 8 bases left between them. The CDR3 consists of 12 residues. This clonotype was detected ten times or more. The antigen remains undetermined. Findings of the study overall: This fraction held mixed bone marrow immune cells after CD138-negative sorting. Single-read clonotypes: roughly 86% of IR-seq clonotypes (around 3.6% of reads), 60% to 75% of RNA-seq clonotypes (approximately 45% of reads). Compared with RNA-seq, IR-seq gave much higher clonotype depth and reliability.

The library was built from 400 ng RNA with molecular barcoded adaptors for alpha/delta and beta/gamma chains. Using its own MiXCR run on the reads, TCRdb lists one record per CDR3 protein. The table includes some 140,000 distinct CDR3 sequences, roughly 13% detected once. The sequence came from a donor at least 40 years old with multiple myeloma. The rearrangement joins TRBV24-1 to TRBJ2-7; tentatively, D is TRBD1 (6 bases). Sequencing was carried out using a population of CD138-negative cells sorted from bone marrow. The CDR3 region has the DNA TGTGCCACCAGTGATACAGGGTCCGAGCAGTACTTC. It is translated as CATSDTGSEQYF.